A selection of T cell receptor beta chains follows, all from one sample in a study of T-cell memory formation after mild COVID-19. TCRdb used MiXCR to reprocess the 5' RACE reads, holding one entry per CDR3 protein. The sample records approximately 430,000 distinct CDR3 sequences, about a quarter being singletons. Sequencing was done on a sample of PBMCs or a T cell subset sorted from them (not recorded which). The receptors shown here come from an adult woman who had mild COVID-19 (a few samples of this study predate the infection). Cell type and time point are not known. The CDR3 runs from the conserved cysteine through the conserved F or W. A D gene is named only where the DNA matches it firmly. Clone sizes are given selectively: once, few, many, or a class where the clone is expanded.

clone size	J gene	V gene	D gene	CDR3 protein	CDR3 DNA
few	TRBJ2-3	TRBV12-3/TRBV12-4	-	CASNLGYRVDTQYF	TGTGCCAGCAATTTGGGGTACAGGGTAGATACGCAGTATTTT
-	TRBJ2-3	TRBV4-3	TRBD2	CASSQTLLAGGPTHTDTQYF	TGCGCCAGCAGCCAAACCCTACTAGCGGGAGGGCCTACCCACACAGATACGCAGTATTTT
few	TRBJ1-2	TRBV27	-	CASSPGAYNYGYTF	TGTGCCAGCAGCCCGGGGGCGTATAACTATGGCTACACCTTC
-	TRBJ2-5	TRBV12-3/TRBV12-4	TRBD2	CASSGLAGEETQYF	TGTGCCAGCAGCGGACTAGCGGGAGAGGAGACCCAGTACTTC
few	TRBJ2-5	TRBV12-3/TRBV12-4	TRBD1	CASSSRTGQETQYF	TGTGCCAGCAGTTCGAGGACAGGGCAAGAGACCCAGTACTTC
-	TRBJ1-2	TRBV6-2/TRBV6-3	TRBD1	CASRPTGVPMSDGYTF	TGTGCCAGCAGACCGACAGGGGTTCCTATGAGCGATGGCTACACCTTC
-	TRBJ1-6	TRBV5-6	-	CASSFSGTNYNSPLHF	TGTGCCAGCAGCTTTAGTGGGACAAACTATAATTCACCCCTCCACTTT
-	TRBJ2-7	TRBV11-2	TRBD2	CASSYPFFRTSAYEQYF	TGTGCCAGCAGCTACCCCTTCTTTAGGACTAGCGCCTACGAGCAGTACTTC
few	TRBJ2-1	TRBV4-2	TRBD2	CASSQEGLAGVLSYNEQFF	TGTGCCAGCAGCCAAGAAGGGCTAGCGGGGGTGCTCTCCTACAATGAGCAGTTCTTC
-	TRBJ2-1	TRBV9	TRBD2	CASSPWTSGGNNEQFF	TGTGCCAGCAGCCCCTGGACTAGCGGGGGAAACAATGAGCAGTTCTTC